The 10 T cell receptor beta chains reported below all come from one sample, sequenced in a study of T cell responses to AZD1222 COVID-19 vaccine. TCRdb's table, derived via immunoSEQ multiplex PCR, lists solely in-frame clones and lacks some. The data contain 70,000 to 75,000 clones, about 90% of them seen just once; the ten biggest clones take up 1% to 1.5%. The sample here was peripheral blood, taken 28 days after the second AZD1222 dose. These receptors were obtained from an adult who received the AZD1222 COVID-19 vaccine.

This chain links TRBV30 with TRBJ1-1; D may be TRBD1 (6 bases). CDR1 GTSNPN and CDR2 SVGIG come from the germline V gene (reference sequence). Trimming removed 3 bases at V and 7 bases at J, with 24 bases between. The CDR3 contains 16 residues. The CDR3 sequence is CAWRGQSGYYIVEAFF. Written as DNA, the CDR3 is TGTGCCTGGAGAGGACAGAGCGGATATTATATTGTTGAAGCTTTCTTT.

The CDR3 sequence is CASSQAGVDNEKLFF. As DNA, the CDR3 is TGCGCCAGCAGCCAAGCAGGGGTTGATAATGAAAAACTGTTTTTT. V is TRBV4-3 and J is TRBJ1-4, with D possibly matching TRBD1 (6 bases). The V and J ends lost 1 base and 4 bases respectively, with 10 bases between them. CDR3 length: 15 residues. Germline CDR1 is LGHNA and CDR2 is YSLEER.

This chain links TRBV25-1 with TRBJ2-5, with D tentatively TRBD2 (6 bases). Germline lookup yields CDR1 MGHDK and CDR2 SYGVNS. V lost 1 base and J 7 bases, leaving 19 bases between the germline ends. The CDR3 contains 16 residues. The CDR3 DNA sequence: TGTGCCAGCAGTGAATTAGGGGACGCGGGGTTTAGGACCCAGTACTTC. Translating it yields CASSELGDAGFRTQYF. The complete variable domain, with remaining parts taken from reference TRBV25-1 and TRBJ2-5, reads EADIYQTPRYLVIGTGKKITLECSQTMGHDKMYWYQQDPGMELHLIHYSYGVNSTEKGDLSSESTVSRIRTEHFPLTLESARPSHTSQYLCASSELGDAGFRTQYFGPGTRLLVL.

The V gene is TRBV4-2, the J gene TRBJ2-1; 10 bases line up with TRBD2. Germline V gene lookup returns CDR1 LGHNA and CDR2 YNFKEQ. CDR3 size: 16 residues. Germline trimming cut 4 bases from V and 3 bases from J; bases unmatched to any gene: 6. The CDR3 sequence is CASSLDSGRYYNEQFF. For the CDR3, the DNA is TGTGCCAGCAGCCTGGATAGCGGGAGGTACTACAATGAGCAGTTCTTC.

The chain is built from TRBV5-4 and TRBJ2-3, with D possibly called TRBD1 or TRBD2 (5 bases each). Per the germline V gene, CDR1 is SGHNT and CDR2 is YYREEE (reference sequence). The CDR3 totals 15 residues. V was shortened by 0 bases and J by 6 bases, with 14 bases between the two germline ends. CDR3 in amino acids: CASSLGGTGSDTQYF. CDR3 nucleotides: TGTGCCAGCAGCTTGGGGGGGACGGGGTCGGATACGCAGTATTTT.

The chain recombines TRBV7-2 with TRBJ2-1; D ambiguous. Germline CDR1 is SGHTA and CDR2 is FQGNSA. Between the trimmed V and J ends, which lost 4 bases and 9 bases, there was a span of 13 bases. This CDR3 has 13 amino acids. CDR3 sequence reads: CASSSHVVPEQFF. In nucleotides, the CDR3 is TGTGCCAGCAGCTCCCATGTGGTACCTGAGCAGTTCTTC.

The chain combines TRBV19 with TRBJ2-7, with D unclear. Trimming took off 1 base at V and 0 bases at J, with 7 bases between the two ends. Per the germline V gene, CDR1 is LNHDA and CDR2 is SQIVND (reference sequence). The CDR3 is made up of 14 amino acids. The CDR3: CASSIAASSYEQYF. Here the CDR3 DNA reads TGTGCCAGTAGTATAGCGGCCAGCTCCTACGAGCAGTACTTC.

The rearrangement joins TRBV7-9 to TRBJ1-2; tentatively, D is TRBD1 (5 bases). Trimming shortened V by 1 base and J by 5 bases, and 14 bases separated the two germline ends. CDR3 length equals 15 residues. Germline assignment: CDR1 SEHNR and CDR2 FQNEAQ (reference sequence). CDR3: CASSLVAVGVYGYTF. As DNA, the CDR3 is TGTGCCAGCAGCTTAGTGGCGGTGGGGGTTTATGGCTACACCTTC.

The chain combines TRBV30 with TRBJ1-1; tentatively, D is TRBD1 (5 bases). Per the germline V gene, CDR1 is GTSNPN and CDR2 is SVGIG (reference sequence). CDR3 size: 10 residues. V shed 5 bases and J shed 8 bases, with 9 bases lying between them. This CDR3 reads CAWGQLEAFF. CDR3 DNA: TGTGCCTGGGGACAATTGGAAGCTTTCTTT.

For this clone: Other DNA variants within this sample encode the same CDR3. The chain employs TRBV19 and TRBJ1-1, with 8 bases matching TRBD1. Losses at the gene ends were 6 bases for V and 0 bases for J; bases not matched to a gene: 12. Germline V CDR1 and CDR2: LNHDA, SQIVND (reference sequence). The CDR3 sequence is 17 residues long. CDR3 coding DNA: TGTGCCAGTAGAGCCCGATTGACAGGGGAAATGAACACTGAAGCTTTCTTT. It is translated as CASRARLTGEMNTEAFF. Drawing the rest from reference TRBV19 and TRBJ1-1, the complete variable domain is DGGITQSPKYLFRKEGQNVTLSCEQNLNHDAMYWYRQDPGQGLRLIYYSQIVNDFQKGDIAEGYSVSREKKESFPLTVTSAQKNPTAFYLCASRARLTGEMNTEAFFGQGTRLTVV.